This record concerns one TCR beta chain sequence. This sample is part of a study of shared clonotypes between healthy human individuals. Germline V CDR1 and CDR2: ENHRY, SYGVKD. The CDR3 length is 13 residues. V was pared by 8 bases and J by 7 bases, with 15 bases between. Profiling relied on immunoSEQ multiplex PCR, and the TCRdb table lists in-frame clones only, not all of them. The table includes over a million clones, more than 75% detected once. V usage is TRBV10-3 and J usage is TRBJ1-5; a possible D gene is TRBD1 (6 bases). Sequencing was carried out using memory CD4+ T cells from PBMCs. The subset: CD45RA-negative fraction. The clonotype comes from a man younger than 35 in good health. Some clones in this sample may be carry-over from other donors' samples. CDR3 bases: TGTGCCATCCAAACAGGGTTGGGACAGCCCCAGCATTTT. It codes for CAIQTGLGQPQHF.